This T cell receptor beta chain was captured in a study of metastatic and nonmetastatic thyroid tumors. Prior to thyroid surgery, none of the patients had received any treatment. Per the original data handling: For papillary thyroid cancer, a distant-metastasis classifier was constructed from CDR3 differences observed across clinicopathological groups. TCRdb re-analyzed the PCR reads using MiXCR. Clone size and V and J calls follow TCRdb, not the original study. The sample has roughly 98,000 clones, more than 12% seen once. This clone was counted a single time. Germline V lookup: CDR1 GTSNPN, CDR2 SVGIG (reference sequence). The CDR3 is made up of 17 amino acids. V was clipped by 0 bases and J by 4 bases, with 22 bases between them.

The chain has TRBV30 and TRBJ2-7, with D maybe TRBD2 (5 bases). This receptor was obtained from a female donor with papillary thyroid cancer or a benign thyroid nodule (not recorded which). Some clones in this sample may be carry-over from other donors' samples. The sequenced sample consisted of blood. The DNA of the CDR3 is TGTGCCTGGAGTGTCCTGTCTGAGGGCCAAGGACGATACGAGCAGTACGTC. Protein sequence: CAWSVLSEGQGRYEQYV.